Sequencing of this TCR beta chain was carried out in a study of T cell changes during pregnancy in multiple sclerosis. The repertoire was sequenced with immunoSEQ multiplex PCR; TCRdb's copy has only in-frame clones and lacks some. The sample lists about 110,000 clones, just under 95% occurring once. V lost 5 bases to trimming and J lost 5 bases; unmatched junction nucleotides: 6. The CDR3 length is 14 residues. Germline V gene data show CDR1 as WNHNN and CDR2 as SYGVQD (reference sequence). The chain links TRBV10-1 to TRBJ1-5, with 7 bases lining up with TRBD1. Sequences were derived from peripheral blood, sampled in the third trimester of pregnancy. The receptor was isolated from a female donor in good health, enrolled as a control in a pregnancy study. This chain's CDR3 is CASSYRQGHQPQHF. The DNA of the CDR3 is TGCGCCAGCAGTTACCGACAGGGCCATCAGCCCCAGCATTTT.